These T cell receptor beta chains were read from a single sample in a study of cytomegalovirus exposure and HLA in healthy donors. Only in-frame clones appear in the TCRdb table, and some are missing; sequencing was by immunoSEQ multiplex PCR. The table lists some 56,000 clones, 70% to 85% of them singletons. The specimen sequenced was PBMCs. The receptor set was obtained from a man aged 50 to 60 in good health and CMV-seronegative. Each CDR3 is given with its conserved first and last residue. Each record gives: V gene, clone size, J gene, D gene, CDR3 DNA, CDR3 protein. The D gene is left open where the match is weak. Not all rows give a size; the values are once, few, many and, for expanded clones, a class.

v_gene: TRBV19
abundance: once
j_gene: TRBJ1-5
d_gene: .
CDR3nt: TGTGCCAGTAGTATAGATGGGGCCGCCCGCAATCAGCCCCAGCATTTT
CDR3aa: CASSIDGAARNQPQHF

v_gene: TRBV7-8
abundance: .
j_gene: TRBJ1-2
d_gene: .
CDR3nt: TGTGCCAGCAGCGGAGAGGGAAGAATTGGTGGCTACACCTTC
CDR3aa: CASSGEGRIGGYTF

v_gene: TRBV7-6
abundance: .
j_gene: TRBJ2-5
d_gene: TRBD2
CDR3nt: TGTGCCAGCAGCCCTCAAGCGGGGGGGATCCAAGAGACCCAGTACTTC
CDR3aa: CASSPQAGGIQETQYF

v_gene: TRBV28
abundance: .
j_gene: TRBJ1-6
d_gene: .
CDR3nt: TGTGCCAGCAGTTCTAGCCTGCGTCTATATAATTCACCCCTCCACTTT
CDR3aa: CASSSSLRLYNSPLHF

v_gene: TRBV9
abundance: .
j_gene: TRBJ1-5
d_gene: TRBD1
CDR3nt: TGTGCCAGCAGCCCCGCGACAGGGTTAGGTCAGCCCCAGCATTTT
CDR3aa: CASSPATGLGQPQHF

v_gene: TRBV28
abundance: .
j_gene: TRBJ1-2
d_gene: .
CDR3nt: TGTGCCACCACGAGGTTAGGCTCTGGCTACACCTTC
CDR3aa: CATTRLGSGYTF

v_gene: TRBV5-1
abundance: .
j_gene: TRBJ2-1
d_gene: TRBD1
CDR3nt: TGCGCCAGCAACCCCGGGACAGGCCTTGAGCAGTTCTTC
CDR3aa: CASNPGTGLEQFF

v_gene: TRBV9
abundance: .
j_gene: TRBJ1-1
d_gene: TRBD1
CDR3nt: TGTGCCAGCAACAAAGAAGGACAGGGTGAAGCTTTCTTT
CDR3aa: CASNKEGQGEAFF

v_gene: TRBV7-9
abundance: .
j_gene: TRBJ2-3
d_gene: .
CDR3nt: TGTGCCAGCAGCCCCCCCCCTTTGCGGGGCACAGATACGCAGTATTTT
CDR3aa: CASSPPPLRGTDTQYF

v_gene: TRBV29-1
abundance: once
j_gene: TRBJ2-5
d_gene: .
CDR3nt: TGCAGCGTTGACAGCCTCCAAAGGGGGGAGACCCAGTACTTC
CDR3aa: CSVDSLQRGETQYF

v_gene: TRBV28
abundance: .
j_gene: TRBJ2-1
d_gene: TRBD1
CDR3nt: TGTGCCAGCAGTCCGGCGACAGGGGGGAATGAGCAGTTCTTC
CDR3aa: CASSPATGGNEQFF

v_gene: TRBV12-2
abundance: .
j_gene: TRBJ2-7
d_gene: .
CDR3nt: TGTGCAAGTCGCTTAGCGGTCCCTAGCTCCTACGAGCAGTACTTC
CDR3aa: CASRLAVPSSYEQYF

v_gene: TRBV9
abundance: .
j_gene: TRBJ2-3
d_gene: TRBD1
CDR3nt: TGTGCCAGCAGCGTAGGGGGGACAGGCGCTAATACGCAGTATTTT
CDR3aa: CASSVGGTGANTQYF

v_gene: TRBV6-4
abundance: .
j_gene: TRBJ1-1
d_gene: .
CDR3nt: TGTGCCAGCAGACCTACCCCGGACATTGGCACTGAAGCTTTCTTT
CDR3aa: CASRPTPDIGTEAFF

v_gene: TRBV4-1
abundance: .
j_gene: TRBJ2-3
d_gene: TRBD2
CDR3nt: TGCGCCAGCAGCCCATTACCTGGGACTAGAGGGGATACGCAGTATTTT
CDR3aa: CASSPLPGTRGDTQYF

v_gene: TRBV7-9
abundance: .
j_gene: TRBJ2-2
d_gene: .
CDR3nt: TGTGCCAGCAGCTTAGCGGAGTACACCGGGGAGCTGTTTTTT
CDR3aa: CASSLAEYTGELFF

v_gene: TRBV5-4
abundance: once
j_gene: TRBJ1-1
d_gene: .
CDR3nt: TGTGCCAGCAGCTTGGCCCTCGGCTCAGGGTGGGACACTGAAGCTTTCTTT
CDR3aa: CASSLALGSGWDTEAFF

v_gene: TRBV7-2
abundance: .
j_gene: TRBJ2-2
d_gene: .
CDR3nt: .
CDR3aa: CASSLVARRRAGELFF

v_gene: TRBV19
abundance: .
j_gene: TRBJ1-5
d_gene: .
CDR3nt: TGTGCCAGTATCCTCGGGGGGGGAAATCGCAATCAGCCCCAGCATTTT
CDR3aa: CASILGGGNRNQPQHF

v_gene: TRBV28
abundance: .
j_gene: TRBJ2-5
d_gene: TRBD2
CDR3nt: TGTGCCAGCAGTCTCACAGCGGGGGTTCAAGAGACCCAGTACTTC
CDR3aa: CASSLTAGVQETQYF

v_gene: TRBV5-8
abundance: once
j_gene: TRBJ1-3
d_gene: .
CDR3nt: TGTGCCAGCAGCCAGAGGGGGGGTGTCACTGGAAACACCATATATTTT
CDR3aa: CASSQRGGVTGNTIYF

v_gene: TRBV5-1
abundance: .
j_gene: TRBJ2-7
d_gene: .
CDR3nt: TGCGCCAGCAGGAGGCAGGGGGGAGTGAACGAGCAGTACTTC
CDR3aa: CASRRQGGVNEQYF

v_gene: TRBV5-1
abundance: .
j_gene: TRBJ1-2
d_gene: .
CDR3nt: TGCGCCAGCAGCTTGGACGTGGGGAGTGGCTACACCTTC
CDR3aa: CASSLDVGSGYTF

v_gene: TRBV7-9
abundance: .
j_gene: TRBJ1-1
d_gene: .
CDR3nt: TGTGCCAGCAGCCGACACTCTAAAGACGAAGCTTTCTTT
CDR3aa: CASSRHSKDEAFF

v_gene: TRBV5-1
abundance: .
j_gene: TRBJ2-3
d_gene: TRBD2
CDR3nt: TGCGCCAGCAGCTTGGTGGGGGGGGGCACAGATACGCAGTATTTT
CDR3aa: CASSLVGGGTDTQYF

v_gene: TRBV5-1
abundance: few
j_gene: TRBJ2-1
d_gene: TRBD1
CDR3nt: TGCGCCAGCAGTGCCAGGGGGTACAATGAGCAGTTCTTC
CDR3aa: CASSARGYNEQFF

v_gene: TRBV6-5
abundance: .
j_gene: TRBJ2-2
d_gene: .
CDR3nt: TGTGCCAGCAGTTACTGGGGGCCCGACACCGGGGAGCTGTTTTTT
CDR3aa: CASSYWGPDTGELFF

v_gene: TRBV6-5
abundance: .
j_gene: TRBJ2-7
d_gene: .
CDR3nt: TGTGCCAGTACACAGGGACGGGAGCAGTACTTC
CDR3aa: CASTQGREQYF

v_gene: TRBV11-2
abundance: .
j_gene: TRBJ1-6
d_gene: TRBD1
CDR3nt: TGTGCCAGCAGCCCCATACAGGGGGATAATTCACCCCTCCACTTT
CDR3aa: CASSPIQGDNSPLHF

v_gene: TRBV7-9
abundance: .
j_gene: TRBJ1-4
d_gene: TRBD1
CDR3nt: TGTGCCAGCAGCTCCGGACAGGGTAATGAAAAACTGTTTTTT
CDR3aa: CASSSGQGNEKLFF

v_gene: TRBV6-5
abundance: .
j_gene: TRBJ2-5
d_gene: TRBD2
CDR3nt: TGTGCCAGCAGTTACTCGGGCGGGGGGACCCAAGAGACCCAGTACTTC
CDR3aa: CASSYSGGGTQETQYF

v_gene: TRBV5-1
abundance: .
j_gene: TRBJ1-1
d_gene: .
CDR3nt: TGCGCCAGCAGCTTGGGAGACTTGAACACTGAAGCTTTCTTT
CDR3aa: CASSLGDLNTEAFF

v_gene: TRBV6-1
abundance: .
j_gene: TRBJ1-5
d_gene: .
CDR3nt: TGTGCCAGCAAAGGGTGGCAGGGAAACAATCAGCCCCAGCATTTT
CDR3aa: CASKGWQGNNQPQHF

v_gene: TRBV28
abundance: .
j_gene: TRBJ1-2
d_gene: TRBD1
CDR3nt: TGTGCCAGCACCTCGACAGGGGAGGACTATGGCTACACCTTC
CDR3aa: CASTSTGEDYGYTF

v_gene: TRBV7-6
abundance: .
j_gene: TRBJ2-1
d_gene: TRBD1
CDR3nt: TGTGCCAGCAGCTCAGGGACAGGGTCATATGAGCAGTTCTTC
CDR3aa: CASSSGTGSYEQFF

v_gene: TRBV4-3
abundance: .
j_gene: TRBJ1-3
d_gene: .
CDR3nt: TGCGCCAGCAGCCAAGATCCCAGGGCCTCCGGAAACACCATATATTTT
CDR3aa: CASSQDPRASGNTIYF

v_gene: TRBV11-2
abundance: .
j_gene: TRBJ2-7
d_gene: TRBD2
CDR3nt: TGTGCCAGCAGCTTAAATAGCGGGGGGGCCCTCGGGCAGTACTTC
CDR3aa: CASSLNSGGALGQYF

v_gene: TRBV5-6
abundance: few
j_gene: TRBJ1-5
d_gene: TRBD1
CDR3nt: TGTGCCAGCAGCTTGGGGCAGGGGGCGCGGGGTCAGCCCCAGCATTTT
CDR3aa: CASSLGQGARGQPQHF

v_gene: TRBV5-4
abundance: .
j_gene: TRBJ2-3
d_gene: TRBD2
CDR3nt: TGTGCCAGCAGCTTCAGCGGGGGGTTAGATACGCAGTATTTT
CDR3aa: CASSFSGGLDTQYF

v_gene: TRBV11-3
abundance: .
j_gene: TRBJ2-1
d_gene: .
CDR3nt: TGTGCCAGCAGCTTAGATGGGAAGCAGGGCGATGAGCAGTTCTTC
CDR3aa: CASSLDGKQGDEQFF

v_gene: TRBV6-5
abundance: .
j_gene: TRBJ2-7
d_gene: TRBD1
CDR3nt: TGTGCCAGCAGCTCCGGGACAGGGGGAGTCGGGCAGTACTTC
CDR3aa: CASSSGTGGVGQYF

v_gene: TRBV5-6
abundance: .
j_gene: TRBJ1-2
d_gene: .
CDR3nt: TGTGCCAGCAGCTTGAATCAGTATGGCTACACCTTC
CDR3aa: CASSLNQYGYTF

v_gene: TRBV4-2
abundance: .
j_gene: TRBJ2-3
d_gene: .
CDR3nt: TGTGCCAGCAGCCTCGAACCGGGACTCGGCACAGATACGCAGTATTTT
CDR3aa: CASSLEPGLGTDTQYF

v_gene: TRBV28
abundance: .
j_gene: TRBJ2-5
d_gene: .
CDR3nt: TGTGCCAGCAGTTCGGACTACTTTGTCGGCCAGTACTTC
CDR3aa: CASSSDYFVGQYF

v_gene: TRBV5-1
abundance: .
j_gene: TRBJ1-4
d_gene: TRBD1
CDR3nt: TGCGCCAGCAGCTTGGGTGCAGGGGGCACTAATGAAAAACTGTTTTTT
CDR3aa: CASSLGAGGTNEKLFF

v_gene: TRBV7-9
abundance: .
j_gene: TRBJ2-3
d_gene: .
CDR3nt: TGTGCCAGCAGCACCCCTACGGGGGACACAGATACGCAGTATTTT
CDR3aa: CASSTPTGDTDTQYF

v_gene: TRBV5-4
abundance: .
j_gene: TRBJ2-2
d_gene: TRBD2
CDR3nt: TGTGCCAGCAGCTTGGATCCAAGCGGGGGGGCGGCCGGGGAGCTGTTTTTT
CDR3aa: CASSLDPSGGAAGELFF

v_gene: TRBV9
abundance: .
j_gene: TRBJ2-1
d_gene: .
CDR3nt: TGTGCCAGCAGCGGAGAACAGGATATCGATGAGCAGTTCTTC
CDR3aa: CASSGEQDIDEQFF

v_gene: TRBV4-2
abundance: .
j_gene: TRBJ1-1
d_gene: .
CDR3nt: TGTGCCAGCAGCCAAGATAAGGGAGCGGCTGAAGCTTTCTTT
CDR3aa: CASSQDKGAAEAFF

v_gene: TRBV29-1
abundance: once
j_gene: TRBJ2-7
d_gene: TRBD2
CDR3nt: TGCAGCGTTCTCACCGGGACTAGCGGCCCCTACGAGCAGTACTTC
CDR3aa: CSVLTGTSGPYEQYF

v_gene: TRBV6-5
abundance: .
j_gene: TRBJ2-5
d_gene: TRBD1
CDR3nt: TGTGCCACCTCAGGGGGCGCAGAGACCCAGTACTTC
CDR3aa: CATSGGAETQYF

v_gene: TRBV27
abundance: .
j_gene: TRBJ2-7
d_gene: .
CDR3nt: TGTGCCAGCAGTCCCTTGTCCCCTCCCTACGAGCAGTACTTC
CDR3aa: CASSPLSPPYEQYF

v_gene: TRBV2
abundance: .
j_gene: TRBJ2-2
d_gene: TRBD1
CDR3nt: TGTGCCAGCAGTGTGGGACCAGGGGGGAACACCGGGGAGCTGTTTTTT
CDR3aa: CASSVGPGGNTGELFF

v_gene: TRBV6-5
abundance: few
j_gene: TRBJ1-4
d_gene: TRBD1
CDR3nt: TGTGCCAGCAGCAGCGGACAGGGTATTGGAAAACTGTTTTTT
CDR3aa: CASSSGQGIGKLFF